The 16 T cell receptor beta chains below all came from one sample that was sequenced in a study of T cells after yellow fever vaccination. TCRdb called the 5' RACE reads again in MiXCR, with one record for every CDR3 protein. The sample holds some 320,000 distinct CDR3 sequences, roughly 4.3% seen once. The sample here was PBMCs, taken 5 days after the yellow fever booster vaccination. The receptor set was obtained from a man aged 18-30 years who received the YFV17D yellow fever vaccine.

The chain combines TRBV9 with TRBJ2-3; TRBD1 matches 7 bases. Germline lookup yields CDR1 SGDLS and CDR2 YYNGEE. The CDR3 is 16 amino acids. The trim removed 4 bases at V and 3 bases at J, leaving 11 bases unmatched. CDR3 sequence: CASSPQTGLVTDTQYF. The CDR3 DNA follows: TGTGCCAGCAGCCCCCAGACAGGGTTGGTGACAGATACGCAGTATTTT.

The CDR3 nucleotides read TGCGCCAGCAGCTGGGGACGAACTACAACTAATGAAAAACTGTTTTTT. This sequence encodes CASSWGRTTTNEKLFF. The chain links TRBV5-1 to TRBJ1-4, with a weak D call TRBD1 (5 bases). Trimming took off 3 bases at V and 0 bases at J, with 12 bases between the two ends. The CDR3 consists of 16 residues. Germline V lookup: CDR1 SGHRS, CDR2 YFSETQ.

This clonotype came up a few times. The chain carries TRBV12-3 or TRBV12-4 and TRBJ1-5, with no clear D. CDR3 length: 14 residues. Trimming took 6 bases from V and 3 from J, leaving 12 bases between them. The CDR3 DNA sequence: TGTGCCAGCAGAGCTGACACCAACAATCAGCCCCAGCATTTT. Its protein product is CASRADTNNQPQHF.

This clonotype was counted between two and nine times. This chain links TRBV5-6 with TRBJ1-1, with D maybe TRBD1 (5 bases). Germline V gene lookup returns CDR1 SGHDT and CDR2 YYEEEE. The CDR3 covers 15 residues. Trimming stripped 2 bases from V and 4 bases from J, with 15 bases between. The DNA for the CDR3 is TGTGCCAGCAGCTTTTTTTCGGGGGATTCCACTGAAGCTTTCTTT. It encodes CASSFFSGDSTEAFF.

The J gene is TRBJ2-1, the V gene TRBV11-2; 8 bases align to TRBD1. V shed 4 bases, J shed 9 bases, and the junction held 17 bases outside the gene matches. The CDR3 contains 17 residues. The germline CDR1 and CDR2 sequences are SGHAT and FQNNGV. The CDR3 region has the DNA TGTGCCAGCAGCTACCATTTGACAGGGGCTGTTAGTCGTGAGCAGTTCTTC. It encodes CASSYHLTGAVSREQFF.

This clonotype was counted ten times or more. This chain uses TRBV7-9 with TRBJ2-3; no clear D. CDR1 SEHNR and CDR2 FQNEAQ come from the germline V gene (reference sequence). Trimming removed 4 bases from V and 2 bases from J, with 13 bases in between. CDR3 size: 15 residues. CDR3 bases: TGTGCCAGCAGCTCAGCCCCCTCAACCACAGATACGCAGTATTTT. As protein: CASSSAPSTTDTQYF.

The rearrangement links TRBV18 to TRBJ2-3; D possibly corresponds to TRBD2 (6 bases). CDR3 size: 16 residues. The V end was cut by 2 bases, the J end by 1 base, with 13 bases between. Per the germline V gene, CDR1 is KGHSH and CDR2 is LQKENI. In DNA form, the CDR3 reads TGTGCCAGCTCACCATTCGTGGCTAGCGGCACAGATACGCAGTATTTT. Translated: CASSPFVASGTDTQYF.

This clonotype was recorded at least ten times. This chain links TRBV11-2 with TRBJ2-7, with 8 bases aligning to TRBD2. Germline V gives CDR1 SGHAT, CDR2 FQNNGV. Unmatched junction bases numbered 5, after V lost 3 bases and J lost 1 base. The CDR3 loop spans 15 amino acids. For the CDR3, the DNA is TGTGCCAGCAGCTTGGGCGGGGGGTCTTCCTACGAGCAGTACTTC. It specifies CASSLGGGSSYEQYF.

V gene TRBV7-6 combines with J gene TRBJ2-5, with D perhaps given as TRBD1 or TRBD2 (5 bases each). V gave up 5 bases and J gave up 1 base, with 17 bases separating them. The CDR3 totals 16 residues. Germline CDR1 is SGHVS and CDR2 is FNYEAQ. CDR3 in DNA: TGTGCCAGCAGCCCGGGGTCGGGCAGGGCCCAAGAGACCCAGTACTTC. Translated, it gives CASSPGSGRAQETQYF.

This chain joins TRBV12-3 or TRBV12-4 and TRBJ1-3; D may be TRBD1 (6 bases). Trimming left V 7 bases short and J 0 bases short, with 22 bases between. This CDR3 region has 18 residues. CDR3 nucleotide sequence: TGTGCCAGCAACCTTCCCGCCAAGACAGGCGGCTCTGGAAACACCATATATTTT. Amino acid sequence: CASNLPAKTGGSGNTIYF.

There are many counts of this clonotype. The chain employs TRBV28 and TRBJ2-5, with 7 bases that match TRBD2. The CDR3 sequence is 16 residues long. Germline CDR1 reads MDHEN; CDR2 reads SYDVKM. V shed 4 bases and J 5 bases; nucleotides not matched to a gene: 13. As DNA, the CDR3 is TGTGCCAGCAGTTCAACTCTTCTAGGGGAGGGGGAGACCCAGTACTTC. It is translated as CASSSTLLGEGETQYF.

There are a few counts of this clonotype. CDR3 sequence: CASSLEYNEQFF. The CDR3 region has the DNA TGCGCCAGCAGCTTGGAATACAATGAGCAGTTCTTC. The rearrangement uses TRBV5-1 and TRBJ2-1; no firm D call. The CDR3 is 12 residues long. V dropped 0 bases and J dropped 4 bases, with 2 bases sitting between them. Per germline, CDR1 SGHRS and CDR2 YFSETQ.

The table lists this clonotype with many counts. The V gene is TRBV7-9, the J gene TRBJ2-1; TRBD1 matches 10 bases. J was trimmed by 6 bases and V by 5 bases; bases with no gene match: 7. Germline V gene lookup returns CDR1 SEHNR and CDR2 FQNEAQ (reference sequence). CDR3 length equals 15 residues. Here the CDR3 reads CASSPGQGTINEQFF. CDR3 DNA sequence: TGTGCCAGCAGCCCGGGACAGGGGACGATCAATGAGCAGTTCTTC. Drawing the rest from reference TRBV7-9 and TRBJ2-1, the complete variable domain is DTGVSQNPRHKITKRGQNVTFRCDPISEHNRLYWYRQTLGQGPEFLTYFQNEAQLEKSRLLSDRFSAERPKGSFSTLEIQRTEQGDSAMYLCASSPGQGTINEQFFGPGTRLTVL.

In this sample, this clonotype turned up many times. V is TRBV11-2 and J is TRBJ2-1; D not certain. V lost 4 bases and J lost 2, with 9 bases in between. The CDR3 is 14 residues long. The V gene's germline CDR1 is SGHAT and CDR2 FQNNGV. The CDR3 sequence: CASSSAKTYNEQFF. Written as DNA, the CDR3 is TGTGCCAGCAGCTCCGCAAAGACCTACAATGAGCAGTTCTTC.

This chain joins TRBV21-1 and TRBJ2-1; no check of the table's D call, TRBD2, against the DNA was made. TRBV21-1 is marked as a pseudogene. The CDR3 spans 9 residues. The CDR3 spells CAGEWERGF. CDR3 nucleotide sequence: TGTGCCGGGGAATGGGAGCGGGGGTTC.

Only a few counts were recorded for this clonotype. The V call is TRBV29-1, the J call TRBJ2-1; TRBD2 might be the D (7 bases). V lost 4 bases to trimming and J lost 2 bases, with 15 bases between them. CDR1 and CDR2 from the germline V gene are SQVTM and ANQGSEA. The CDR3 totals 15 residues. The CDR3 sequence: CSVAGAGAPYNEQFF. CDR3 coding DNA: TGCAGCGTTGCTGGGGCGGGGGCCCCCTACAATGAGCAGTTCTTC.